This T cell receptor beta chain stems from a study of T cell responses to AZD1222 COVID-19 vaccine. Whole-study findings and limits: As reported, nearly half of all spike-specific TCRs target variant regions that are unmutated. Spike as a whole was targeted by vaccine-associated CD4 TCRs, dominant at 160-218 and 743-854. No repertoire was sampled before or during the peak T cell response, only after it. In a largely white British group with more females than males, clonal diversity was possibly underestimated.

Profiled with immunoSEQ multiplex PCR; TCRdb holds only in-frame clones, not every one. The sample holds under 150,000 clones, approximately 91% seen once. This CDR3 is 14 amino acids long. The germline V gene encodes CDR1 MNHNS and CDR2 SASEGT. V was clipped by 2 bases and J by 2 bases, with 9 bases between them. On this clone itself: Its specificity is not known.

Sequences were derived from peripheral blood, sampled on day 0 of AZD1222 vaccination. The receptor comes from an adult in good health. The gene calls are TRBV6-1 and TRBJ2-5; D might be TRBD2 (7 bases). CDR3 loop: CASSERGAQETQYF. The CDR3 DNA sequence: TGTGCCAGCAGTGAACGGGGGGCACAAGAGACCCAGTACTTC.